This T cell receptor (beta chain) was captured by sequencing in a study of T cell responses to AZD1222 COVID-19 vaccine. Study background: Whether given at about 4 or about 12 weeks, second doses were pooled. General study points: Spike was spanned by vaccine-associated CD4 TCRs, which were dominant at 160-218 and 743-854. Increases in Spike-specific TCR breadth and depth were seen after two AZD1222 doses.

Remarks on this clone: What it binds is unknown.

Sequenced by immunoSEQ multiplex PCR; TCRdb stores in-frame clones only, minus some. The sample has some 96,000 clones, roughly 89% seen once. Germline V gene lookup returns CDR1 SEHNR and CDR2 FQNEAQ (reference sequence). The CDR3 extends over 17 amino acids. The V gene lost 1 base and the J gene lost 2 bases, with 17 bases spanning the gap. Sequenced material: peripheral blood, taken on day 0 of AZD1222 vaccination. J is TRBJ1-1 and V is TRBV7-9; a possible D gene is TRBD1 (6 bases). The clonotype comes from an adult in good health. DNA of the CDR3: TGTGCCAGCAGCTTAGGGGCATGGGGGCCCACCAACACTGAAGCTTTCTTT. Translation: CASSLGAWGPTNTEAFF.